This entry features one TCR beta chain sequence. The sample originates from a study of siplizumab effects on memory and regulatory T cells. Some clones are missing from TCRdb's copy, which holds only in-frame ones; the method was immunoSEQ multiplex PCR. The data show approximately 91,000 clones, with just under 95% seen just once and less than 20% held by the top ten. The sequence was collected from a human donor in good health. The sequenced sample consisted of CD8+ T cells sorted from blood.

In DNA form, the CDR3 reads TGTGCCAGCACCATACAGGGACTAGCTTATCCCAATGAGCAGTTCTTC. Translating it yields CASTIQGLAYPNEQFF. This chain uses TRBV21-1 with TRBJ2-1; the DNA was not used to check the table's D call, TRBD2. TRBV21-1 is noted as a pseudogene. This CDR3 region has 16 residues.